This is a list of T cell receptor beta chains from one sample in a study of blood T cell repertoires in COVID-19. Assay used: immunoSEQ multiplex PCR; TCRdb lists only in-frame clones, some missing. The sample comprises under 250,000 clones, approximately 87% of which are singletons, and around 2.6% rests with the top ten. The sample consisted of peripheral blood. These receptors were collected from a woman in her seventies with active or convalescent COVID-19. Each CDR3 is given with its conserved first and last residue. D genes are given only for firm matches. Clone size is shown for a subset of rows, as once, few, many or a class of expanded clone.

size,D,J,V,DNA,CDR3
few,.,TRBJ2-6,TRBV7-9,TGTGCCAGCAGCTTCGGGGTCCCTGGGGCCAACGTCCTGACTTTC,CASSFGVPGANVLTF
.,TRBD2,TRBJ2-1,TRBV15,TGTGCCACCACCCCGGGGACTAGCTTCGATGAGCAGTTCTTC,CATTPGTSFDEQFF
.,.,TRBJ2-3,TRBV10-3,TGTGCCATCAGTGAGTCGACAGCTAGCACAGATACGCAGTATTTT,CAISESTASTDTQYF
once,.,TRBJ2-1,TRBV28,TGTGCCAGTCAAAAACCTCACGTCAGCTACAATGAGCAGTTCTTC,CASQKPHVSYNEQFF
.,TRBD1,TRBJ1-2,TRBV29-1,TGCAGCGTTGATACCCCAGGGGGCTCTAACTATGGCTACACCTTC,CSVDTPGGSNYGYTF
.,.,TRBJ1-2,TRBV12-3/TRBV12-4,TGTGCCAGCAGACCAACAGGTCTGGGCGGCTACACCTTC,CASRPTGLGGYTF
few,TRBD2,TRBJ2-2,TRBV5-4,TGTGCCAGCGGCTCGATTAGCGGGACCTTCACCGGGGAGCTGTTTTTT,CASGSISGTFTGELFF
.,.,TRBJ2-1,TRBV5-6,TGTGCCAGCAGCCTATACCGGAATGAGCAGTTCTTC,CASSLYRNEQFF
.,.,TRBJ2-1,TRBV5-1,TGCGCCAGCAGCTTGGCACTACTTAACAATGAGCAGTTCTTC,CASSLALLNNEQFF
many,.,TRBJ1-1,TRBV19,TGTGCCAGTAGTAATGGGGGGGCGGCGAACACTGAAGCTTTCTTT,CASSNGGAANTEAFF
once,TRBD2,TRBJ2-7,TRBV20-1,TGCAGTGCCAGAACTAGCGACGAGCAGTACTTC,CSARTSDEQYF
few,TRBD1,TRBJ2-6,TRBV11-2,TGTGCCAGCAGCCCGGACAGGGTTACATCTGGGGCCAACGTCCTGACTTTC,CASSPDRVTSGANVLTF
.,.,TRBJ1-4,TRBV3-1/TRBV3-2,TGTGCCAGCAGCCAAGTTTCGGGGGTGGCTGAAAAACTGTTTTTT,CASSQVSGVAEKLFF
.,TRBD1,TRBJ2-2,TRBV7-7,TGTGCCAGCGGGACAGGAACCACCGGGGAGCTGTTTTTT,CASGTGTTGELFF
.,TRBD1,TRBJ1-1,TRBV19,TGTGCCAGTAGAAGAGACAGGGAGAACACTGAAGCTTTCTTT,CASRRDRENTEAFF
.,.,TRBJ2-3,TRBV9,TGTGCCAGCAGCGTAGCAGTGGGCACAGATACGCAGTATTTT,CASSVAVGTDTQYF
.,.,TRBJ1-1,TRBV10-3,TGTGCCATCAGGGGAGACAGGTTAGAAGCTTTCTTT,CAIRGDRLEAFF
.,.,TRBJ1-3,TRBV7-6,TGTGCCAGCAGCTTAAACATAGCGGGTGGCGGAAACACCATATATTTT,CASSLNIAGGGNTIYF
.,TRBD1,TRBJ2-3,TRBV18,TGTGCCAGCTCACCTTTGACAGGGTCAGGAGATACGCAGTATTTT,CASSPLTGSGDTQYF
.,TRBD2,TRBJ2-2,TRBV27,TGTGCCAGCAGTTCCGGCCGACTAGCGGGAGGTAACGGGGAGCTGTTTTTT,CASSSGRLAGGNGELFF
.,.,TRBJ1-5,TRBV18,TGTGCCAGCTCACCACAGCATGCTAGCAATCAGCCCCAGCATTTT,CASSPQHASNQPQHF
.,.,TRBJ1-4,TRBV25-1,TGTGCCAGCAGTGAATGGGGGGACGGTAATGAAAAACTGTTTTTT,CASSEWGDGNEKLFF
.,.,TRBJ2-3,TRBV30,TGTGCCTGGAGTGTAAACAGGGTGAGGACAGATACGCAGTATTTT,CAWSVNRVRTDTQYF
.,.,TRBJ2-1,TRBV7-8,TGTGCCAGCAGCTTAGCACTCGGAGTGTCCTACAATGAGCAGTTCTTC,CASSLALGVSYNEQFF
.,TRBD1,TRBJ2-7,TRBV18,TGTGCCAGCTCACCCGCCGGGACAGGGGCATCCGAGCAGTACTTC,CASSPAGTGASEQYF
.,.,TRBJ1-5,TRBV20-1,TGCAGTGCTAGAATGTCGCGAGCCCAGCATTTT,CSARMSRAQHF
once,.,TRBJ2-2,TRBV7-8,TGTGCCAGCAGCAAGACAGGGAACACCGGGGAGCTGTTTTTT,CASSKTGNTGELFF
.,.,TRBJ1-2,TRBV18,TGTGCCAGCTCACCACAGGGGATAGCCTATGGCTACACCTTC,CASSPQGIAYGYTF
.,TRBD2,TRBJ2-2,TRBV19,TGTGCCAGTAGTCCGAGACTAGCGGGAGGGACCGGGGAGCTGTTTTTT,CASSPRLAGGTGELFF
.,.,TRBJ1-5,TRBV28,TGTGCCAGCACGGAGGGATTCCAAAATCAGCCCCAGCATTTT,CASTEGFQNQPQHF
.,TRBD1,TRBJ1-2,TRBV18,TGTGCCAGCTCACTAACTGCTGAGGGGACAGGCATTAATGGCTACACCTTC,CASSLTAEGTGINGYTF
.,TRBD2,TRBJ2-5,TRBV30,TGTGCCTGGAGTGTAAAACTAGCCGGGAGGGAGACCCAGTACTTC,CAWSVKLAGRETQYF
.,.,TRBJ1-1,TRBV3-1/TRBV3-2,TGTGCCAGCAGCCAGGGAGGAGTGACTGAAGCTTTCTTT,CASSQGGVTEAFF
.,.,TRBJ2-5,TRBV7-6,TGTGCCAGCAGCCAATCGACGACAGGGAGGCAAGAGACCCAGTACTTC,CASSQSTTGRQETQYF
.,TRBD1,TRBJ1-2,TRBV5-3,TGTGCCAGAAGCGGCAGGGGGCATGGCTACACCTTC,CARSGRGHGYTF
.,.,TRBJ1-4,TRBV5-1,TGCGCCAGCAGCTTGGCCCCGAGCGCAACTAATGAAAAACTGTTTTTT,CASSLAPSATNEKLFF
.,TRBD1,TRBJ2-1,TRBV7-2,TGTGCCAGCAGCTCGGGACAGGGGGCTTACAATGAGCAGTTCTTC,CASSSGQGAYNEQFF
.,.,TRBJ2-2,TRBV29-1,TGCAGCGTTGGGACAATTTTTGGAACGAACACCGGGGAGCTGTTTTTT,CSVGTIFGTNTGELFF
.,.,TRBJ1-1,TRBV7-8,TGTGCCAGCAGCTTAGTGCCAGGGATGAACACTGAAGCTTTCTTT,CASSLVPGMNTEAFF
few,TRBD1,TRBJ2-1,TRBV5-1,TGCGCCAGCAGCTTGTCCCCGACAGGGGGGGATGAGCAGTTCTTC,CASSLSPTGGDEQFF
.,.,TRBJ2-2,TRBV7-8,TGTGCCAGCAGCTCACAGGGAGGGATCGGGGAGCTGTTTTTT,CASSSQGGIGELFF
.,TRBD2,TRBJ2-1,TRBV6-4,TGTGCCAGCAGCGCCCAGGGGCTAGCGGGAGTACATGAGCAGTTCTTC,CASSAQGLAGVHEQFF
.,.,TRBJ2-5,TRBV11-2,TGTGCCAGCAGCTTAAATGGACAGCAAGAGACCCAGTACTTC,CASSLNGQQETQYF